The present TCR beta chain was sequenced within a study of blood T cells in healthy people across ages. As concerns this clonotype: The antigen is not known.

CDR3 length: 15 residues. The germline V gene encodes CDR1 MDHEN and CDR2 SYDVKM. Trimming removed 2 bases at V and 9 bases at J, with 17 bases between. Study results and caveats: Strong correlation existed between TCR beta diversity and naive T cell percentage.

Combining a sample-barcoded 5' primer with a J-beta primer mix, a second PCR ran for roughly 7 to 12 cycles. Each cDNA molecule was tagged by a template-switch adaptor with 12 random nucleotides. TCRdb reprocessed the 5' RACE reads via MiXCR and lists one record per CDR3 protein. The table has about 730,000 distinct CDR3 sequences, roughly 44% seen once. The chain recombines TRBV28 with TRBJ2-1; D is unresolved. The TCR comes from a woman in her sixties or seventies in good health. Material: blood. The CDR3 bases are TGTGCCAGCAGTTTAGACACCCGACTGGTTGGTGAGCAGTTCTTC. Translated, it gives CASSLDTRLVGEQFF.